This T cell receptor beta chain was captured by sequencing in a study of long-term antiretroviral therapy in people with HIV. Trimming left V 8 bases short and J 4 bases short, with 11 bases between. Germline V gene data show CDR1 as GTSNPN and CDR2 as SVGIG (reference sequence). There are 12 residues in the CDR3. To note about this clone: The target antigen is unknown.

Points from the study as a whole: All time points showed a repertoire dominated by clones expanded before ART.

This was the immunoSEQ v3.0 assay at survey level. Method: immunoSEQ multiplex PCR; TCRdb's copy keeps in-frame clones and lacks some. The table shows just over 35,000 clones, with 94% occurring only once. The sample in question was unsorted PBMCs, obtained 4.1 years after starting antiretroviral therapy. This TCR derives from a woman aged 50 to 65 with HIV. The chain couples TRBV30 to TRBJ1-4; D ambiguous. The CDR3 region is CALEILNEKLFF. In DNA, the CDR3 is TGTGCCCTGGAGATTCTTAATGAAAAACTGTTTTTT.